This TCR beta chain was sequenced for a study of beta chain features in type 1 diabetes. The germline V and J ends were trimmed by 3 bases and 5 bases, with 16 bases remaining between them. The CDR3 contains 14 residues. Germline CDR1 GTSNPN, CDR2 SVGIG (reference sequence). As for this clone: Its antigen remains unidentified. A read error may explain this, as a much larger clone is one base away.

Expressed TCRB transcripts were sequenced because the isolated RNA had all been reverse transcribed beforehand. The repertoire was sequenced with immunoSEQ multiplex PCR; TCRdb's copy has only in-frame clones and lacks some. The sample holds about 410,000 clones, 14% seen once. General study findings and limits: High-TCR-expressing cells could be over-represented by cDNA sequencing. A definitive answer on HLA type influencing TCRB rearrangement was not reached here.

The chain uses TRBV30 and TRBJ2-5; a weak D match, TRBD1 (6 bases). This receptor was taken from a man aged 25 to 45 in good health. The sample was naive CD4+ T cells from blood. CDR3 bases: TGTGCCTGGAGGGTGGAAGGGGGAATGGAGACCCAGTACTTC. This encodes CAWRVEGGMETQYF.